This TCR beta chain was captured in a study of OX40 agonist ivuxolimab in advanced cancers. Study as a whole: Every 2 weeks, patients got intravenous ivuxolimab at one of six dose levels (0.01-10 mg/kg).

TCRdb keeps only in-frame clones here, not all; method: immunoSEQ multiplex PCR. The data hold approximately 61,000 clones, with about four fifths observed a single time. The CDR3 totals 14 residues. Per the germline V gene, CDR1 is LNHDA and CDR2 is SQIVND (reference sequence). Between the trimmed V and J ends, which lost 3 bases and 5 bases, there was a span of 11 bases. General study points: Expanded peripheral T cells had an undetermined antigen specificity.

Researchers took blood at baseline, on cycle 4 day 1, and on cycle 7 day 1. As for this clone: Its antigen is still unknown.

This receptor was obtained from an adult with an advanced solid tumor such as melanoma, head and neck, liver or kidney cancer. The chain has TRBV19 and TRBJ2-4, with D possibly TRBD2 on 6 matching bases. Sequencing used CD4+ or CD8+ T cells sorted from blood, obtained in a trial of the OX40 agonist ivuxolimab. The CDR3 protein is CASSIQGGENIQYF. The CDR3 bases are TGTGCCAGTAGTATTCAAGGCGGGGAAAACATTCAGTACTTC.